Listed below are T cell receptor beta chains from one sample, sequenced in a study of T cell changes during pregnancy in multiple sclerosis. The assay was immunoSEQ multiplex PCR, and TCRdb's table has in-frame clones only and misses some. The table has 60,000 to 75,000 clones, approximately 93% seen once. The input for sequencing was CD8+ T cells from peripheral blood mononuclear cells, taken in the second trimester of pregnancy. Source of these receptors: a female donor with multiple sclerosis, enrolled in a pregnancy study. Both conserved end residues are part of each CDR3. D genes are given only for firm matches. The listing skips clone size in some rows; elsewhere it reads once, few, many or a size class.

>TRBJ2-7|-|TRBD2|TRBV27
TGTGCCAGCACCCAAATAGCGGGCACCTACGAGCAGTACTTC
CASTQIAGTYEQYF
>TRBJ2-7|-|-|TRBV5-1
TGCGCCAGCAGCTTGTCCTACCCCTCTAACTACGAGCAGTACTTC
CASSLSYPSNYEQYF
>TRBJ2-1|-|-|TRBV21-1
TGTGCCACCCTAAGCGGGAGACTAGGAGAGCAGTTCTTC
CATLSGRLGEQFF
>TRBJ1-2|-|TRBD1|TRBV9
TGTGCCAGCACTCCAGGGGGCCTGGCCTATGGCTACACCTTC
CASTPGGLAYGYTF
>TRBJ2-1|-|TRBD1|TRBV5-5
TGTGCCAGCAGCCTCAAAGGCCGACAGGGATACTACAATGAGCAGTTCTTC
CASSLKGRQGYYNEQFF
>TRBJ2-1|-|-|TRBV5-4
TGTGCCAGCAGCTCCCGCGGTGAGCAGTTCTTC
CASSSRGEQFF
>TRBJ2-1|once|TRBD1|TRBV6-1
TGTGCCAGCAGTGAAGTGGGGGACAGCCTTTGGGAGCAGTTCTTC
CASSEVGDSLWEQFF
>TRBJ1-2|-|-|TRBV14
TGTGCCAGCAGCCAAGAGAGGGGGAACTATGGCTACACCTTC
CASSQERGNYGYTF
>TRBJ2-1|-|-|TRBV29-1
TGCAGCGTTGCCGGGGACTACAATGAGCAGTTCTTC
CSVAGDYNEQFF
>TRBJ2-1|-|TRBD2|TRBV9
TGTGCCAGCAGCGTAAGGGAGCGGGAGGTCTCCTACAATGAGCAGTTCTTC
CASSVREREVSYNEQFF
>TRBJ2-1|once|-|TRBV5-1
TGCGCCAGCAGCTTGGCTTACAATGAGCAGTTCTTC
CASSLAYNEQFF
>TRBJ1-2|-|-|TRBV5-4
TGTGCCAGCAGCCTGGCGGGGGGAGCTAACTATGGCTACACCTTC
CASSLAGGANYGYTF
>TRBJ2-7|-|-|TRBV28
TGTGCCAGCAGTACCCCCGGAGGGGGGGGTCACTACGAGCAGTACTTC
CASSTPGGGGHYEQYF
>TRBJ2-7|-|-|TRBV27
TGTGCCAGCAGCTTACAGAAGAACTACGAGCAGTACTTC
CASSLQKNYEQYF
>TRBJ2-5|-|TRBD2|TRBV5-5
TGTGCCAGCACGGGGGGGGCAGGTGGACCTAAAGAGACCCAGTACTTC
CASTGGAGGPKETQYF
>TRBJ2-7|-|-|TRBV27
TGTGCCAGCAGTTTCGGGACTTCCTACGAGCAGTACTTC
CASSFGTSYEQYF
>TRBJ2-1|-|-|TRBV6-5
TGTGCCAGCAGTTACTTGTGGAAGAGCGGCGACAATGAGCAGTTCTTC
CASSYLWKSGDNEQFF
>TRBJ1-4|once|-|TRBV5-6
TGTGCCAGCAGCTTGGCCCCAGGGTACGATGAAAAACTGTTTTTT
CASSLAPGYDEKLFF
>TRBJ2-2|-|-|TRBV21-1
TGTGCCAGCAGCAAAGGTCCGGGGACCGGGGAGCTGTTTTTT
CASSKGPGTGELFF
>TRBJ2-3|-|TRBD1|TRBV13
TGTGCCACTGGACAGGGGCCAGATACGCAGTATTTT
CATGQGPDTQYF
>TRBJ2-3|-|TRBD1|TRBV5-4
TGTGCCAGCAGCGCCGACAGGGGGATGTCAGATACGCAGTATTTT
CASSADRGMSDTQYF
>TRBJ2-3|-|-|TRBV5-5
TGTGCCAGCAGCGACGGCAGCGCGGGCGCAGATACGCAGTATTTT
CASSDGSAGADTQYF
>TRBJ1-1|-|-|TRBV7-6
TGTGCCAGCAGCTTGGCAGGGTGGAGTACTGAAGCTTTCTTT
CASSLAGWSTEAFF
>TRBJ2-7|-|TRBD1|TRBV9
TGTGCCAGCAGCGTCCGGACAGGGTCCTACGAGCAGTACTTC
CASSVRTGSYEQYF
>TRBJ2-1|-|-|TRBV27
TGTGCCAGCAGTTTAGCGGCAATTAATGAGCAGTTCTTC
CASSLAAINEQFF
>TRBJ2-2|-|TRBD2|TRBV5-4
TGTGCCAGCAGCACGGGACTATCCCCCGGGGAGCTGTTTTTT
CASSTGLSPGELFF
>TRBJ2-7|-|TRBD1|TRBV4-1
TGCGCCAGCAGCGGACAGGCTCTAGGGACCTACGAGCAGTACTTC
CASSGQALGTYEQYF
>TRBJ1-2|-|-|TRBV7-9
TGTGCCAGCAGCCTAGCCGCGGACAGACTACGATATGGCTACACCTTC
CASSLAADRLRYGYTF
>TRBJ2-3|-|-|TRBV27
TGTGCCAGCAGTGCCCCGGGACACAACACAGATACGCAGTATTTT
CASSAPGHNTDTQYF
>TRBJ2-7|-|TRBD1|TRBV28
TGTGCCAGCAGTTTCCTTCGACAGGGAATATACTACGAGCAGTACTTC
CASSFLRQGIYYEQYF
>TRBJ2-1|-|TRBD1|TRBV6-1
TGTGCCAGCGGGGGACAGGGCTCCTACAATGAGCAGTTCTTC
CASGGQGSYNEQFF
>TRBJ1-2|-|TRBD1|TRBV5-5
TGTGCCAGCAGTCCGAACAACAGGGGGCGGACCTATGGCTACACCTTC
CASSPNNRGRTYGYTF
>TRBJ1-1|-|-|TRBV4-1
TGCGCCACCCGGGGCGGGACGGGCACTGAAGCTTTCTTT
CATRGGTGTEAFF
>TRBJ2-3|-|TRBD2|TRBV30
TGTGCCTGGAGTCCCTTGGCGGGAGGCACAGATACGCAGTATTTT
CAWSPLAGGTDTQYF
>TRBJ1-1|few|-|TRBV29-1
TGCAGCGTTGATTCGGGGAGGGGAGCTTTCTTT
CSVDSGRGAFF
>TRBJ2-2|-|-|TRBV19
TGTGCCAGTAGTATTCCGACACACCCCAATTCGAACACCGGGGAGCTGTTTTTT
CASSIPTHPNSNTGELFF
>TRBJ1-2|few|TRBD1|TRBV19
TGTGCCAGTAGTTCCCCGGTATGGGACAGGGAAAACTATGGCTACACCTTC
CASSSPVWDRENYGYTF
>TRBJ1-5|-|-|TRBV19
TGTGCCAGTAGTAGAGGGCGTCAGCCCCAGCATTTT
CASSRGRQPQHF
>TRBJ2-1|-|-|TRBV27
TGTGCCAGCAGTCCCCTAAGCCCCCATGAGCAGTTCTTC
CASSPLSPHEQFF
>TRBJ2-7|once|TRBD2|TRBV7-2
TGTGCCAGCAGCGTCCTTGCGGGAGTTGACGAGCAGTACTTC
CASSVLAGVDEQYF
>TRBJ2-1|-|TRBD2|TRBV19
TGTGCCAGTAGACTAGCGGGTGGCGTTGAGCAGTTCTTC
CASRLAGGVEQFF
>TRBJ2-3|once|-|TRBV4-1
TGCGCCAGCAGCCCAGAGCCCGGGGGCGGGAGTCTCTTGGCAGATACGCAGTATTTT
CASSPEPGGGSLLADTQYF
>TRBJ1-1|-|TRBD1|TRBV27
TGTGCCAGCAGTTTAAGCACAGGGGGCGTAACTGAAGCTTTCTTT
CASSLSTGGVTEAFF
>TRBJ2-7|-|TRBD1|TRBV28
TGTGCCAGCAGCCCGGACAGGCCGGTTGGAGAGCAGTACTTC
CASSPDRPVGEQYF
>TRBJ2-7|-|-|TRBV5-1
TGCGCCAGCAGCTTGGACAGTCCCAGCTCCTACGAGCAGTACTTC
CASSLDSPSSYEQYF
>TRBJ2-1|once|-|TRBV5-5
TGTGCCAGCAGCTTAGGGGGAGCTGAGCAGTTCTTC
CASSLGGAEQFF
>TRBJ1-2|once|TRBD1|TRBV7-9
TGTGCCAGCAGCCCAGCGACAGGGGGCTATGGCTACACCTTC
CASSPATGGYGYTF
>TRBJ2-4|once|TRBD1|TRBV10-3
TGTGCCATCAGCGGGGACAGGGAAAACATTCAGTACTTC
CAISGDRENIQYF
>TRBJ2-5|-|TRBD1|TRBV28
TGTGCCAGCAGCTACCCCTTCGGACAGGGCAGACCCAATGAGACCCAGTACTTC
CASSYPFGQGRPNETQYF
>TRBJ1-2|-|TRBD1|TRBV6-5
TGTGCCAGCAGTTACGGACAGGGGGAACTTGGCTACACCTTC
CASSYGQGELGYTF
>TRBJ2-2|few|TRBD2|TRBV30
TGTGCCTGGATAGCGGGGGGTAACACCGGGGAGCTGTTTTTT
CAWIAGGNTGELFF
>TRBJ1-2|-|-|TRBV7-6
TGTGCCAGCAGCTTCGGGGGGGCCGATGGCTACACCTTC
CASSFGGADGYTF
>TRBJ2-5|once|-|TRBV5-1
TGCGCCAGCAGCTTAATAACAGGGCACCAAGAGACCCAGTACTTC
CASSLITGHQETQYF
>TRBJ2-7|-|TRBD1|TRBV2
TGTGCCAGCAGTCAAGAAACCGGGACAGGGAGCTCCTACGAGCAGTACTTC
CASSQETGTGSSYEQYF
>TRBJ2-5|few|-|TRBV10-3
TGTGCCATCAGTGAGTCGTTGGTAGCATCGAGTCTGTACTTC
CAISESLVASSLYF